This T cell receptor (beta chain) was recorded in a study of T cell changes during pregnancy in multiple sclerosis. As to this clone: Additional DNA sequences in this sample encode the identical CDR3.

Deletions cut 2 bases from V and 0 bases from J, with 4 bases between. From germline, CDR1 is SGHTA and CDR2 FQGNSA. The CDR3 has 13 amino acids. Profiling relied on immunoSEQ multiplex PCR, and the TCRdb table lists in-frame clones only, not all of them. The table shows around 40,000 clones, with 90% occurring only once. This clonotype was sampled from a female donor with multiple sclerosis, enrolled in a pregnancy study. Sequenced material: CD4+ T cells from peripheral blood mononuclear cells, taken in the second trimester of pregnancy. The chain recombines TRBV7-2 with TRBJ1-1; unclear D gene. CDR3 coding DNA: TGTGCCAGCAGCTTATCTGTGAACACTGAAGCTTTCTTT. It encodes CASSLSVNTEAFF. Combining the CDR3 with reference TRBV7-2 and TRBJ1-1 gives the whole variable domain GAGVSQSPSNKVTEKGKDVELRCDPISGHTALYWYRQSLGQGLEFLIYFQGNSAPDKSGLPSDRFSAERTGGSVSTLTIQRTQQEDSAVYLCASSLSVNTEAFFGQGTRLTVV.